This is a list of T cell receptor beta chains from one sample in a study of vaccination effects on CD4 cells after COVID-19. The antigens of these receptors remain unknown. Assay: immunoSEQ multiplex PCR; the TCRdb copy retains only in-frame clones and omits some. Of tens of thousands of clones listed, 60% to 80% are singletons. The sample in question was CD4+ T cells from PBMCs cultured without peptide, obtained before COVID-19 vaccination. These receptors all come from a human donor who had a prior SARS-CoV-2 infection. CDR3s include the opening cysteine and the closing phenylalanine or tryptophan. The D gene is left open where the match is weak. Expanded clones are given a class, and other clones once, few, many or no size at all.

clone size: -
D gene: -
J gene: TRBJ2-3
V gene: TRBV5-1
CDR3 DNA: TGCGCCAGCAGCTTGGGAGCTAGTGGGTTCACAGATACGCAGTATTTT
CDR3 protein: CASSLGASGFTDTQYF

clone size: -
D gene: TRBD1
J gene: TRBJ1-2
V gene: TRBV7-9
CDR3 DNA: TGTGCCATCTATAAGCTACAGGGGAGCTATGGCTACACCTTC
CDR3 protein: CAIYKLQGSYGYTF

clone size: -
D gene: -
J gene: TRBJ1-3
V gene: TRBV2
CDR3 DNA: TGTGCCAGCGGATCGGAGTCCGGTGGAAACACCATATATTTT
CDR3 protein: CASGSESGGNTIYF

clone size: -
D gene: -
J gene: TRBJ1-3
V gene: TRBV5-8
CDR3 DNA: TGTGCCAGCAGCTTAGTGGGGGCTCCTGGAAACACCATATATTTT
CDR3 protein: CASSLVGAPGNTIYF

clone size: -
D gene: TRBD1
J gene: TRBJ1-6
V gene: TRBV9
CDR3 DNA: TGTGCCAGCAGCCCCCATACAGGGGGCTCTAGTTCACCCCTCCACTTT
CDR3 protein: CASSPHTGGSSSPLHF

clone size: -
D gene: -
J gene: TRBJ1-2
V gene: TRBV5-1
CDR3 DNA: TGCGCCAGCAGTCTCGGGGACCGGGACCTAGAAGGTGGCTACACCTTC
CDR3 protein: CASSLGDRDLEGGYTF

clone size: few
D gene: -
J gene: TRBJ1-5
V gene: TRBV9
CDR3 DNA: TGTGCCAGCAGCGTATCCCCCAATCAGCCCCAGCATTTT
CDR3 protein: CASSVSPNQPQHF

clone size: -
D gene: -
J gene: TRBJ1-2
V gene: TRBV2
CDR3 DNA: TGTGCCAGCAGTGAGACTGAGGGCGCTGGCTACACCTTC
CDR3 protein: CASSETEGAGYTF

clone size: -
D gene: TRBD1
J gene: TRBJ2-3
V gene: TRBV19
CDR3 DNA: TGTGCCAGCAGGGACAGGAGCAGCACAGATACGCAGTATTTT
CDR3 protein: CASRDRSSTDTQYF

clone size: few
D gene: TRBD2
J gene: TRBJ2-7
V gene: TRBV5-4
CDR3 DNA: TGTGCCAGCAGCCTCGGGGGACTAGCGGGGCACGAGCAGTACTTC
CDR3 protein: CASSLGGLAGHEQYF

clone size: -
D gene: -
J gene: TRBJ1-6
V gene: TRBV27
CDR3 DNA: TGTGCCAGCAGTTTATCGGACCGTTCGGGCTCCTATAATTCACCCCTCCACTTT
CDR3 protein: CASSLSDRSGSYNSPLHF

clone size: -
D gene: TRBD2
J gene: TRBJ2-5
V gene: TRBV5-1
CDR3 DNA: TGCGCCAGCAGCTCCTTAGCGGGGGGCCGAGAGACCCAGTACTTC
CDR3 protein: CASSSLAGGRETQYF

clone size: -
D gene: TRBD2
J gene: TRBJ2-1
V gene: TRBV29-1
CDR3 DNA: TGCAGCGCGACTAGCGGGGGGGCAGTGAATGAGCAGTTCTTC
CDR3 protein: CSATSGGAVNEQFF

clone size: -
D gene: TRBD1
J gene: TRBJ2-1
V gene: TRBV24-1
CDR3 DNA: TGTGCCACCAGTGACAGCAGCAGGACAGGGGGCCCCTACAATGAGCAGTTCTTC
CDR3 protein: CATSDSSRTGGPYNEQFF

clone size: -
D gene: -
J gene: TRBJ1-1
V gene: TRBV2
CDR3 DNA: TGTGCCAGCAGTGAAGAGGGAAACACTGAAGCTTTCTTT
CDR3 protein: CASSEEGNTEAFF

clone size: few
D gene: -
J gene: TRBJ1-2
V gene: TRBV4-3
CDR3 DNA: TGCGCCAGCAGCCAAGTGGGCGGACGAGGTTATGGCTACACCTTC
CDR3 protein: CASSQVGGRGYGYTF

clone size: -
D gene: -
J gene: TRBJ2-7
V gene: TRBV30
CDR3 DNA: TGTGCCTGGAGTTCAAACGCCCGATACGAGCAGTACTTC
CDR3 protein: CAWSSNARYEQYF

clone size: once
D gene: -
J gene: TRBJ2-3
V gene: TRBV15
CDR3 DNA: TGTGCCACCAGCAGAACAAGAACCACCGGACTAAGCACAGATACGCAGTATTTT
CDR3 protein: CATSRTRTTGLSTDTQYF

clone size: -
D gene: -
J gene: TRBJ1-1
V gene: TRBV3-1/TRBV3-2
CDR3 DNA: TGTGCCAGCAGTTCATATGGGGGGGAAACTGAAGCTTTCTTT
CDR3 protein: CASSSYGGETEAFF

clone size: -
D gene: -
J gene: TRBJ1-2
V gene: TRBV24-1
CDR3 DNA: TGTGCCACCGAGGGTCGCGCTGGCTACACCTTC
CDR3 protein: CATEGRAGYTF

clone size: -
D gene: -
J gene: TRBJ2-7
V gene: TRBV28
CDR3 DNA: TGTGCCAGCAGGACTAGCTCCTACGAGCAGTACTTC
CDR3 protein: CASRTSSYEQYF

clone size: -
D gene: -
J gene: TRBJ2-3
V gene: TRBV4-2
CDR3 DNA: TGTGCCAGCAGCCAGAGGGGGATCACAGATACGCAGTATTTT
CDR3 protein: CASSQRGITDTQYF

clone size: -
D gene: TRBD1
J gene: TRBJ1-4
V gene: TRBV5-4
CDR3 DNA: TGTGCCAGCAGCTCCGGGACAGTGAATGAAAAACTGTTTTTT
CDR3 protein: CASSSGTVNEKLFF

clone size: few
D gene: -
J gene: TRBJ2-3
V gene: TRBV5-1
CDR3 DNA: TGCGCCAGCAGCTTGCCATTCCCGGCTAGTCTTGGTGGGACAGATACGCAGTATTTT
CDR3 protein: CASSLPFPASLGGTDTQYF

clone size: once
D gene: -
J gene: TRBJ1-2
V gene: TRBV7-6
CDR3 DNA: TGTGCCAGCAGCTTAGACCCAACGGATTATGGCTACACCTTC
CDR3 protein: CASSLDPTDYGYTF

clone size: -
D gene: TRBD2
J gene: TRBJ2-1
V gene: TRBV5-1
CDR3 DNA: TGCGCCAGCAGCTCTGGGACTAGCGGGAGGGCCCGATACAATGAGCAGTTCTTC
CDR3 protein: CASSSGTSGRARYNEQFF

clone size: few
D gene: TRBD1
J gene: TRBJ1-2
V gene: TRBV15
CDR3 DNA: TGTGCCACCAGCAGAGCGGTCAGGGGGCAGGGCTACACCTTC
CDR3 protein: CATSRAVRGQGYTF

clone size: few
D gene: TRBD1
J gene: TRBJ1-3
V gene: TRBV6-6
CDR3 DNA: TGTGCCAGCAGTTACTCCAGGGGGCCCGGGAACACCATATATTTT
CDR3 protein: CASSYSRGPGNTIYF

clone size: -
D gene: -
J gene: TRBJ2-1
V gene: TRBV5-4
CDR3 DNA: TGTGCCAGCAGCGCTCGGGACAACTCCTACAATGAGCAGTTCTTC
CDR3 protein: CASSARDNSYNEQFF

clone size: -
D gene: -
J gene: TRBJ2-3
V gene: TRBV5-1
CDR3 DNA: TGCGCCAGCAGCTTGATCCCTTCGGATACGCAGTATTTT
CDR3 protein: CASSLIPSDTQYF

clone size: -
D gene: -
J gene: TRBJ2-6
V gene: TRBV18
CDR3 DNA: TGTGCCAGCTCACCAGGGCAGGGAAACTCTGGGGCCAACGTCCTGACTTTC
CDR3 protein: CASSPGQGNSGANVLTF

clone size: -
D gene: -
J gene: TRBJ2-1
V gene: TRBV2
CDR3 DNA: TGTGCCAGCGGATTTCCGGGACTCAATGAGCAGTTCTTC
CDR3 protein: CASGFPGLNEQFF

clone size: -
D gene: -
J gene: TRBJ2-1
V gene: TRBV25-1
CDR3 DNA: TGTGCCAGCGGGTCCCCGGGAGTATACAATGAGCAGTTCTTC
CDR3 protein: CASGSPGVYNEQFF

clone size: -
D gene: -
J gene: TRBJ2-7
V gene: TRBV12-3/TRBV12-4
CDR3 DNA: TGTGCCAGCAGCGAGCGAGGACACCTAAACTTC
CDR3 protein: CASSERGHLNF

clone size: once
D gene: -
J gene: TRBJ2-7
V gene: TRBV9
CDR3 DNA: TGTGCCAGCAGCGAGACCACCTCCTCAGGGGTCGAGCAGTACTTC
CDR3 protein: CASSETTSSGVEQYF

clone size: -
D gene: -
J gene: TRBJ1-1
V gene: TRBV7-9
CDR3 DNA: TGTGCCAGCAGCTTAGCTGGGGACACTGAAGCTTTCTTT
CDR3 protein: CASSLAGDTEAFF

clone size: once
D gene: -
J gene: TRBJ2-3
V gene: TRBV12-3/TRBV12-4
CDR3 DNA: TGTGCCAGCAGTGCCCGGGAGATTCGTACGCAGTATTTT
CDR3 protein: CASSAREIRTQYF

clone size: -
D gene: -
J gene: TRBJ2-5
V gene: TRBV5-1
CDR3 DNA: TGCGCCAGCAGCTTGTTTTTACAGGACGGGACCCAGTACTTC
CDR3 protein: CASSLFLQDGTQYF

clone size: -
D gene: -
J gene: TRBJ2-7
V gene: TRBV21-1
CDR3 DNA: TGTGCCAGCAGCAAAGGCCAGAGTTTCTCCTACGAGCAGTACTTC
CDR3 protein: CASSKGQSFSYEQYF

clone size: -
D gene: -
J gene: TRBJ2-5
V gene: TRBV28
CDR3 DNA: TGTGCCAGCAGTAGGGGAAAAGGGGGGAGGGGGGGGGAGACCCAGTACTTC
CDR3 protein: CASSRGKGGRGGETQYF

clone size: -
D gene: -
J gene: TRBJ2-1
V gene: TRBV18
CDR3 DNA: TGTGCCAGCTCACCTGACAGGGGAGGGAATGAGCAGTTCTTC
CDR3 protein: CASSPDRGGNEQFF

clone size: -
D gene: TRBD1
J gene: TRBJ1-1
V gene: TRBV7-3
CDR3 DNA: TGTGCCAGCAGACAACAACAGGGGGCTGGCACTGAAGCTTTCTTT
CDR3 protein: CASRQQQGAGTEAFF

clone size: -
D gene: -
J gene: TRBJ2-1
V gene: TRBV14
CDR3 DNA: TGTGCCAGCAGCCGCGGAGGAGGTTTCTCCTACAATGAGCAGTTCTTC
CDR3 protein: CASSRGGGFSYNEQFF

clone size: few
D gene: TRBD1
J gene: TRBJ2-7
V gene: TRBV24-1
CDR3 DNA: TGTGCCACCAGTGATATAGACAGGGGTCACGAGCAGTACTTC
CDR3 protein: CATSDIDRGHEQYF

clone size: -
D gene: -
J gene: TRBJ1-1
V gene: TRBV4-1
CDR3 DNA: TGCGCCAGCAGCCAAGCGGGATCTCGACGTGAAGCTTTCTTT
CDR3 protein: CASSQAGSRREAFF

clone size: few
D gene: TRBD2
J gene: TRBJ2-3
V gene: TRBV19
CDR3 DNA: TGTGCCAGTAGTATTCCCCGGGGGGGCTCAGATACGCAGTATTTT
CDR3 protein: CASSIPRGGSDTQYF

clone size: -
D gene: TRBD1
J gene: TRBJ1-6
V gene: TRBV9
CDR3 DNA: TGTGCCAGCAGCCCTCGAGCACAGGGGCCTAATTCACCCCTCCACTTT
CDR3 protein: CASSPRAQGPNSPLHF

clone size: once
D gene: TRBD2
J gene: TRBJ2-2
V gene: TRBV5-6
CDR3 DNA: TGTGCCAGCAGCTTGGGCGGGGGGGCCAGAACCGGGGAGCTGTTTTTT
CDR3 protein: CASSLGGGARTGELFF

clone size: -
D gene: -
J gene: TRBJ1-3
V gene: TRBV30
CDR3 DNA: TGTGCCTGGAGTGTTAATTGGCGAAACACCATATATTTT
CDR3 protein: CAWSVNWRNTIYF

clone size: -
D gene: TRBD1
J gene: TRBJ1-6
V gene: TRBV4-3
CDR3 DNA: TGCGCCAGCAGCCAAGGGTATGCGAGGACAGGTGATAATTCACCCCTCCACTTT
CDR3 protein: CASSQGYARTGDNSPLHF

clone size: few
D gene: -
J gene: TRBJ2-7
V gene: TRBV10-3
CDR3 DNA: TGTGCCATCACCGGGTCGGGGGGCGGGCCGGGACGGGCCTCCTACGAGCAGTACTTC
CDR3 protein: CAITGSGGGPGRASYEQYF

clone size: few
D gene: -
J gene: TRBJ1-3
V gene: TRBV18
CDR3 DNA: TGTGCCAGCTCACCACCCGGACGCACTGGAAACACCATATATTTT
CDR3 protein: CASSPPGRTGNTIYF

clone size: -
D gene: -
J gene: TRBJ1-5
V gene: TRBV30
CDR3 DNA: TGTGCCTGGAATTACCGGGGTGGCAATCAGCCCCAGCATTTT
CDR3 protein: CAWNYRGGNQPQHF

clone size: -
D gene: -
J gene: TRBJ2-5
V gene: TRBV6-2/TRBV6-3
CDR3 DNA: TGTGCCAGCAGTTACACTCTAAAAGAGACCCAGTACTTC
CDR3 protein: CASSYTLKETQYF

clone size: few
D gene: TRBD1
J gene: TRBJ2-7
V gene: TRBV6-1
CDR3 DNA: TGTGCCAGCAGTGAGGGGGACAGAAACTACGAGCAGTACTTC
CDR3 protein: CASSEGDRNYEQYF